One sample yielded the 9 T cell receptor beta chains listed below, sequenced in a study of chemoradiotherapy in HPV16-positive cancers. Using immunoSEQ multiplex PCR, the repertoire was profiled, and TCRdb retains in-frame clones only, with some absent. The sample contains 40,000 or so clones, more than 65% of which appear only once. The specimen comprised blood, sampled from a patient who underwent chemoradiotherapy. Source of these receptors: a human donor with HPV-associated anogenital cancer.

CDR3 nucleotides: TGTGCCAGCAGTTTCTCGAGGACAGGGGTTAACTATGGCTACACCTTC. Its translation: CASSFSRTGVNYGYTF. The chain couples TRBV27 to TRBJ1-2; TRBD1 agrees at 9 bases. V lost 3 bases and J lost 1; bases outside the gene matches: 6. The length of the CDR3 is 16 residues. CDR1 and CDR2 from the germline V gene are MNHEY and SMNVEV (reference sequence).

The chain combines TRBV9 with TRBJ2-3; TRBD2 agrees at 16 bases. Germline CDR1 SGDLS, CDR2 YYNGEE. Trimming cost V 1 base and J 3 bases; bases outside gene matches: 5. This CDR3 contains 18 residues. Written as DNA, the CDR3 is TGTGCCAGCAGCGTAAACCCGGGACTAGCGGGGGGGACAGATACGCAGTATTTT. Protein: CASSVNPGLAGGTDTQYF.

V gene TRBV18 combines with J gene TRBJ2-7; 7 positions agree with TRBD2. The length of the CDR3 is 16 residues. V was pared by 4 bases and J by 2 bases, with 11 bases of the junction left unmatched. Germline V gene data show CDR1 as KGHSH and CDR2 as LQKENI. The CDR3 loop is CASSQGMGGGTYEQYF. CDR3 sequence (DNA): TGTGCCAGCTCACAAGGAATGGGGGGGGGAACCTACGAGCAGTACTTC. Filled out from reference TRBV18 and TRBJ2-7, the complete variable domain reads NAGVMQNPRHLVRRRGQEARLRCSPMKGHSHVYWYRQLPEEGLKFMVYLQKENIIDESGMPKERFSAEFPKEGPSILRIQQVVRGDSAAYFCASSQGMGGGTYEQYFGPGTRLTVT.

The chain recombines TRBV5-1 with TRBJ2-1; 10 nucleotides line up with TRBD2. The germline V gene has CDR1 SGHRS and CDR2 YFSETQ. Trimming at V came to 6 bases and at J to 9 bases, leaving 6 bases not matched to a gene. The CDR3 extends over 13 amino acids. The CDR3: CASKVAGGGEQFF. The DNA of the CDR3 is TGCGCCAGCAAGGTAGCGGGGGGTGGTGAGCAGTTCTTC.

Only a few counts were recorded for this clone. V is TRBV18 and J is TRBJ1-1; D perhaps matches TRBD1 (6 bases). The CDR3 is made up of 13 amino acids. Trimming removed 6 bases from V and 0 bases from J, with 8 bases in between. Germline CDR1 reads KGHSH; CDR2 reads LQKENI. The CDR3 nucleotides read TGTGCCAGCTCCGAGGGGGTGAACACTGAAGCTTTCTTT. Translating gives CASSEGVNTEAFF.

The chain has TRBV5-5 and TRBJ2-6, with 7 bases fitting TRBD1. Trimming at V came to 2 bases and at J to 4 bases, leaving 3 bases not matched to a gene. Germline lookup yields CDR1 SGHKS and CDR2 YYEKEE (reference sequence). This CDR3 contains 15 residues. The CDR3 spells CASSLQGTGANVLTF. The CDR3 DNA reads TGTGCCAGCAGCTTACAGGGGACCGGGGCCAACGTCCTGACTTTC.

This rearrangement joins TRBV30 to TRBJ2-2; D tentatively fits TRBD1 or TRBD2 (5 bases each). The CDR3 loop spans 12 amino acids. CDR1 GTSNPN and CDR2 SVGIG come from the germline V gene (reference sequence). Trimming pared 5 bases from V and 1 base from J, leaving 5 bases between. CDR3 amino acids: CAWGGNTGELFF. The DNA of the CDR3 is TGTGCCTGGGGGGGGAACACCGGGGAGCTGTTTTTT.

This CDR3 reads CASGSGTGVADTQYF. The DNA for the CDR3 is TGTGCCAGCGGTTCCGGGACAGGGGTGGCAGATACGCAGTATTTT. This chain joins TRBV7-9 and TRBJ2-3; 10 bases are a match to TRBD1. Trimming at V came to 8 bases and at J to 4 bases, leaving 9 bases not matched to a gene. Per the germline V gene, CDR1 is SEHNR and CDR2 is FQNEAQ (reference sequence). The CDR3 contains 15 residues.

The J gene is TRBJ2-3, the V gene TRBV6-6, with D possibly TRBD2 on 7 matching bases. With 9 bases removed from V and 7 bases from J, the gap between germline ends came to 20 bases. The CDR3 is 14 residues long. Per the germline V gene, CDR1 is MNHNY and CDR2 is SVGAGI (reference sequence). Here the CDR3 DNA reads TGTGCCAGTTCGACGGGGGGCCGCGGGAATACGCAGTATTTT. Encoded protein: CASSTGGRGNTQYF.